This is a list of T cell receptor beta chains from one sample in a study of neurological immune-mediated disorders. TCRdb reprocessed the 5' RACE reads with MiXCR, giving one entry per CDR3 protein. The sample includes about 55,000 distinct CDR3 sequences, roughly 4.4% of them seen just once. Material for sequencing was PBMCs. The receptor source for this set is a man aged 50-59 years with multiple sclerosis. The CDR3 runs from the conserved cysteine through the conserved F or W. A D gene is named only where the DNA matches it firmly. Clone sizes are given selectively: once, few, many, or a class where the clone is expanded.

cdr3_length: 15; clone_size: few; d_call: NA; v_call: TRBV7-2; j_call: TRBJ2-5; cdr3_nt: TGTGCCAGTCGAGGGGGGGCTACCTTCCAAGAGACCCAGTACTTC; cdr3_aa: CASRGGATFQETQYF
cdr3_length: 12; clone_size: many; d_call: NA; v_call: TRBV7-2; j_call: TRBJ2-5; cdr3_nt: TGTGCCAGCAGCTTAACCCAAGAGACCCAGTACTTC; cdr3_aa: CASSLTQETQYF
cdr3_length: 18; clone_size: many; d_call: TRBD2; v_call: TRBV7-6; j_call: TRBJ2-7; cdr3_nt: TGTGCCAGCAGCTTAGAGACTAGCGGAACCTCTTTTCCCTACGAGCAGTACTTC; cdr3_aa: CASSLETSGTSFPYEQYF
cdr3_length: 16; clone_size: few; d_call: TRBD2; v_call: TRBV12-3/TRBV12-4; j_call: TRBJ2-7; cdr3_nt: TGTGCCAGCAGTCCTCCGGGACTAGTATGGTCCTACGAGCAGTACTTC; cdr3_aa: CASSPPGLVWSYEQYF
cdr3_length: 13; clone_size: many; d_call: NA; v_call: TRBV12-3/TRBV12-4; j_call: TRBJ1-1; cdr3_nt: TGTGCCAGCAGTTTTCATGCGAACACTGAAGCTTTCTTT; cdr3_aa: CASSFHANTEAFF
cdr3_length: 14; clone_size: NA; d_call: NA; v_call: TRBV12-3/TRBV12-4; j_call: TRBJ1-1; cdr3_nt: TGTGCCAACAGTTTTTCAGGGCGAAACACTGAAGCTTTCTTT; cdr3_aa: CANSFSGRNTEAFF
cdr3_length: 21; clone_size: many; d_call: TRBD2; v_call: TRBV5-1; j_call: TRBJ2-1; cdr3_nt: TGCGCCAGCAGCTTGGAGCCCGCTAGCGGGGGGTCCTCCAGCTCCTACAATGAGCAGTTCTTC; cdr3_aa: CASSLEPASGGSSSSYNEQFF
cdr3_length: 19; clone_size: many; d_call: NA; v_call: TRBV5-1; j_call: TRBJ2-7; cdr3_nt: TGCGCCAGCAGCTTTGGTGCGCAGGGCCGGCCGGGGGCCCTCTACGAGCAGTACTTC; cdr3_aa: CASSFGAQGRPGALYEQYF
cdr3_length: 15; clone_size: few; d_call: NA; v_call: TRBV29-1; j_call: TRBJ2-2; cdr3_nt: TGCAGCGTGAAAACCGGGACAAAGAACACCGGGGAGCTGTTTTTT; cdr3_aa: CSVKTGTKNTGELFF
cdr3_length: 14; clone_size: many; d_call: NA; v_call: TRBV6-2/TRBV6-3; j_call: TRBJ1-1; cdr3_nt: TGTGCCAGCAATGCGGACACCTTTATGAGAGGAGCTTTCTTT; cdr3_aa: CASNADTFMRGAFF
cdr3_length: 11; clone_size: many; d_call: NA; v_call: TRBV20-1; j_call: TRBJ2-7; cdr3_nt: TGCAGTGCTAGTTTCGCGAGCGAGCAGTACTTC; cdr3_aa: CSASFASEQYF
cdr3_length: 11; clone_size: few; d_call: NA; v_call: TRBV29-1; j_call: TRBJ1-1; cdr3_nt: TGCAGCGTTGGGTCGGCAGGAGAAGCTTTCTTT; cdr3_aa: CSVGSAGEAFF
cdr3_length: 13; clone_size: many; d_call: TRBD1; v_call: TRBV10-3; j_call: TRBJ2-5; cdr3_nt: TGTGCCATCTCCGACAGGGGAGGAGAGACCCAGTACTTC; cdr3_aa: CAISDRGGETQYF
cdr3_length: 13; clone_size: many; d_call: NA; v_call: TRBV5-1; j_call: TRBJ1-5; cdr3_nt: TGCGCCAGCAGCTTGGATCCCAATCAGCCCCAGCATTTT; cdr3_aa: CASSLDPNQPQHF
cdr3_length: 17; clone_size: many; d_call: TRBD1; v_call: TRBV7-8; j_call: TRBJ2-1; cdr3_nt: TGTGCCAGCAGCTTAGGCAGGGGGCTTATGTCCTACAATGAGCAGTTCTTC; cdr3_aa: CASSLGRGLMSYNEQFF
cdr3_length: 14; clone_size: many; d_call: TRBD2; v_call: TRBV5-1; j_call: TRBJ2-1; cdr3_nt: TGCGCCAGCGGAAGGACTAGCGGGAACTATGAGCAGTTCTTC; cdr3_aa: CASGRTSGNYEQFF
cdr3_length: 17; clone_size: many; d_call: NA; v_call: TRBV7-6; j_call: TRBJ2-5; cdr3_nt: TGTGCCAGCAGCATCCCTGGTACGGCGGGGGCCAGGAGGACCCAGTACTTC; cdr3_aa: CASSIPGTAGARRTQYF
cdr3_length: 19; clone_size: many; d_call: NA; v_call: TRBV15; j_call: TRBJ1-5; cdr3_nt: TGTGCCACCAGCAGTTTGGCACAGGAGGGGTTGTATAGCAATCAGCCCCAGCATTTT; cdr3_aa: CATSSLAQEGLYSNQPQHF
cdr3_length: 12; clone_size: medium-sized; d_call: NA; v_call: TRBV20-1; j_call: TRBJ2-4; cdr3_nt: TGCAGTGCACCCCGGGGTATAAACATTCAGTACTTC; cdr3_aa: CSAPRGINIQYF
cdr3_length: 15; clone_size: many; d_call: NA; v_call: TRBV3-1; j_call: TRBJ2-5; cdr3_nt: TGTGCCAGCAGCCAAGGACCACCCGGGGGAGAGACCCAGTACTTC; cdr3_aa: CASSQGPPGGETQYF
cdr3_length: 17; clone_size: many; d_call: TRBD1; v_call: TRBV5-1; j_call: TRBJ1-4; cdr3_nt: TGCGCCAGCAGCCAGGGACAGGGGGCACCAACTAATGAAAAACTGTTTTTT; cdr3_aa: CASSQGQGAPTNEKLFF
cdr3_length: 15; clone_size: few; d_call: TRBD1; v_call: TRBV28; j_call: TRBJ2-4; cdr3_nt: TGTGCCAGCAGTTTATTGACGGGACAGGGGGCGCTATGGCACTTC; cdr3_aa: CASSLLTGQGALWHF
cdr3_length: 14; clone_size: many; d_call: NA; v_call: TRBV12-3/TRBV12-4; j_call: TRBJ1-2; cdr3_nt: TGTGCCAGCAGTTTAGGGGACGGAGACTATGGCTACACCTTC; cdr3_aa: CASSLGDGDYGYTF
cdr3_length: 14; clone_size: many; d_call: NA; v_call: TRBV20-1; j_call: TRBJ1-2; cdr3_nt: TGCAGTGCTAGTTTCCGGGGGGATGGCTATGGCTACACCTTC; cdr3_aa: CSASFRGDGYGYTF
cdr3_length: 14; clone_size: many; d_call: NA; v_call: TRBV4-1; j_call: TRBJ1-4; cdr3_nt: TGCGCCAGCAGCCGGATCACAGCTAATGAAAAACTGTTTTTT; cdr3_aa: CASSRITANEKLFF